These T cell receptor beta chains were read from a single sample in a study of identifying expanded T cells in peripheral blood. TCRdb keeps only in-frame clones here, not all; method: immunoSEQ multiplex PCR. This table has 100,000 to 150,000 clones, more than 80% appearing once. The source material was blood. The receptors here all came from a person between 18 and 75 years old in good health. CDR3s include the opening cysteine and the closing phenylalanine or tryptophan. D genes are given only for firm matches. Only part of the rows carry a size: once, few, many, or a class if the clone is expanded.

cdr3_aa,cdr3_nt,clone_size,d_call,v_call,j_call
CASSPQGLAAVNEQFF,TGTGCCAGCAGCCCCCAGGGACTAGCGGCGGTCAATGAGCAGTTCTTC,-,TRBD2,TRBV7-8,TRBJ2-1
CASSQGGAEQYF,TGTGCCAGCAGCCAAGGAGGGGCCGAGCAGTACTTC,-,-,TRBV14,TRBJ2-7
CASSIGGSTGLFRSPLHF,TGTGCCAGTAGTATAGGTGGCTCGACAGGCTTGTTTCGGTCACCCCTCCACTTT,-,-,TRBV19,TRBJ1-6
CASSEQGLGQPQHF,TGTGCCAGCAGTGAACAGGGTCTAGGGCAGCCCCAGCATTTT,-,-,TRBV6-5,TRBJ1-5
CAWNRDGFYEQYF,TGTGCCTGGAACCGGGACGGATTCTACGAGCAGTACTTC,-,-,TRBV30,TRBJ2-7
CASKRGTDTQYF,TGTGCCAGCAAGCGGGGCACAGATACGCAGTATTTT,-,-,TRBV6-1,TRBJ2-3
CASSPPRTSGRQETQYF,TGTGCCAGCAGCCCTCCCCGGACTAGCGGTCGCCAAGAGACCCAGTACTTC,few,TRBD2,TRBV9,TRBJ2-5
CASSPAPTKYEQYF,TGTGCCAGCAGTCCCGCCCCGACTAAATACGAGCAGTACTTC,-,-,TRBV6-5,TRBJ2-7
CASSYGGGQETQYF,TGTGCCAGCAGCTACGGGGGGGGACAAGAGACCCAGTACTTC,-,TRBD2,TRBV7-2,TRBJ2-5
CASSVQTSPGELFF,TGCGCCAGCAGTGTCCAGACTTCACCCGGGGAGCTGTTTTTT,once,-,TRBV10-1,TRBJ2-2
CASSLVGEFAGEAFF,TGTGCCAGCAGCTTGGTTGGAGAGTTCGCGGGAGAAGCTTTCTTT,few,-,TRBV5-4,TRBJ1-1
CASSQDNWTHEETQYF,TGCGCCAGCAGCCAAGATAATTGGACACATGAAGAGACCCAGTACTTC,-,-,TRBV4-1,TRBJ2-5
CASSQEGLGAVRTYEQYF,TGTGCCAGCAGCCAAGAAGGTCTGGGGGCCGTACGAACCTACGAGCAGTACTTC,-,-,TRBV14,TRBJ2-7
CASSFSRGGSSWVWGYTF,TGTGCCAGCAGTTTTTCGAGAGGGGGCTCGAGTTGGGTTTGGGGCTACACCTTC,few,TRBD1,TRBV27,TRBJ1-2
CASSLVSGLGEQFF,TGTGCCAGCAGCTTAGTTTCAGGTTTGGGTGAGCAGTTCTTC,once,-,TRBV7-9,TRBJ2-1
CASSDKGQGQLAFF,TGTGCCAGCAGCGACAAGGGACAGGGTCAGCTGGCTTTCTTT,-,TRBD1,TRBV5-5,TRBJ1-1
CASRAGLFSYEQYF,TGTGCCAGCAGGGCGGGACTGTTCTCCTACGAGCAGTACTTC,-,-,TRBV2,TRBJ2-7
CASSPQGGFGYTF,TGTGCCAGCAGTCCGCAAGGGGGCTTTGGCTACACCTTC,-,TRBD1,TRBV6-6,TRBJ1-2
CASSLPKNRGAVYGYTF,TGTGCCAGCAGCTTACCGAAAAACAGGGGCGCTGTCTATGGCTACACCTTC,-,TRBD1,TRBV7-2,TRBJ1-2
CASSSPTSRTGEIGTQYF,TGTGCCAGCAGCTCTCCAACTTCCAGGACAGGAGAGATTGGGACCCAGTACTTC,-,TRBD1,TRBV5-6,TRBJ2-5
CASSEAGNYGYTF,TGTGCCAGCAGTGAAGCAGGGAACTATGGCTACACCTTC,few,-,TRBV6-1,TRBJ1-2
CASSQDATRGHNEQFF,TGCGCCAGCAGCCAAGATGCGACTAGAGGTCACAATGAGCAGTTCTTC,-,-,TRBV4-1,TRBJ2-1
CASSRGGGRSEYGYTF,TGCGCCAGCAGTAGAGGGGGAGGACGGTCTGAGTATGGCTACACCTTC,-,-,TRBV5-1,TRBJ1-2
CASSTMGTGELFF,TGTGCCAGCAGCACCATGGGCACCGGGGAGCTGTTTTTT,-,-,TRBV13,TRBJ2-2
CASGSGVGYTF,TGTGCTAGTGGTTCAGGGGTAGGCTACACCTTC,-,-,TRBV12-5,TRBJ1-2
CASSTWTGPPGANVLTF,TGCGCCAGCAGCACCTGGACGGGACCGCCTGGGGCCAACGTCCTGACTTTC,-,-,TRBV5-1,TRBJ2-6
CASRDWAQGQVNTEAFF,TGTGCCAGCAGGGATTGGGCACAGGGACAGGTGAACACTGAAGCTTTCTTT,many,TRBD1,TRBV5-4,TRBJ1-1
CASSPPPLARNEQFF,TGTGCCAGCTCACCACCTCCGTTAGCGCGCAATGAGCAGTTCTTC,-,-,TRBV18,TRBJ2-1
CASSPLFAAINEQYF,TGCGCCAGCAGCCCCCTATTTGCCGCTATTAACGAGCAGTACTTC,-,-,TRBV5-1,TRBJ2-7